This TCR beta chain was retrieved from a study of blood T cell repertoires in COVID-19. Individuals drawn from approximately 22 US areas were roughly 18 to 95 years old. Recovery among Cohort 3 donors was established by two negative PCRs, clearance, or symptom resolution. Profiling relied on immunoSEQ multiplex PCR, and the TCRdb table lists in-frame clones only, not all of them. The table has more than 400,000 clones, approximately 90% seen once; the top ten hold under 0.85%. This sequence was found in a woman aged 18-35 years who had recovered from COVID-19. The sequencing input was PBMCs or T cells enriched from blood (not recorded which).

Here the CDR3 reads CASMVDRATNEQFF. CDR3 DNA: TGTGCCAGCATGGTGGACAGGGCTACCAATGAGCAGTTCTTC. The chain carries TRBV2 and TRBJ2-1, with 8 bases that match TRBD1. The CDR3 runs to 14 residues. Germline trimming cut 7 bases from V and 6 bases from J; bases unmatched to any gene: 8. The germline gives CDR1 SNHLY, CDR2 FYNNEI. Combining the CDR3 with reference TRBV2 and TRBJ2-1 gives the whole variable domain EPEVTQTPSHQVTQMGQEVILRCVPISNHLYFYWYRQILGQKVEFLVSFYNNEISEKSEIFDDQFSVERPDGSNFTLKIRSTKLEDSAMYFCASMVDRATNEQFFGPGTRLTVL.